Shown below are 24 T cell receptor beta chains from a single sample sequenced in a study of CD8+ T cells in alopecia areata. Noted treatment: oral pan-JAK inhibitor, 5-10 mg twice daily. The authors extracted RNA and reverse transcribed it into cDNA as the sequencing template. Libraries were prepared by immunoSEQ multiplex PCR; TCRdb keeps only in-frame clonotypes and omits some of them. The sample records a few hundred thousand clones, about two fifths being singletons. Material: CD4+ T cells sorted from blood, obtained at approximately week 30, from a patient treated with tofacitinib. These TCRs come from a human donor with alopecia areata.

This clone came up a few times. The chain employs TRBV19 and TRBJ1-6; tentatively, D is TRBD1 (5 bases). V lost 8 bases, J lost 8 bases, and 13 bases lay in between. In germline, CDR1 is LNHDA, CDR2 SQIVND (reference sequence). The CDR3 loop spans 13 amino acids. The DNA of the CDR3 is TGTGCCAGTGCCAGGGTTGGTCATTCACCCCTCCACTTT. It yields the protein CASARVGHSPLHF.

The table lists this clone with a few counts. The chain uses TRBV4-1 and TRBJ2-2; TRBD1 agrees at 7 bases. V was pared by 1 base and J by 5 bases, with 1 base of the junction left unmatched. The CDR3 has 14 amino acids. Per the germline V gene, CDR1 is MGHRA and CDR2 is YSYEKL. Here the CDR3 DNA reads TGCGCCAGCAGCCAAGGGGGACAGACCGGGGAGCTGTTTTTT. Its protein product is CASSQGGQTGELFF.

This clone appeared a single time. This chain joins TRBV9 and TRBJ2-7; 12 bases match TRBD2. There are 16 residues in the CDR3. From germline, CDR1 is SGDLS and CDR2 YYNGEE. The junction had 3 bases not matched to a gene; V was cut back by 0 bases and J by 2 bases. In DNA, the CDR3 is TGTGCCAGCAGCGTAGTGGGGACTAGCGGGCCCTACGAGCAGTACTTC. Protein sequence: CASSVVGTSGPYEQYF.

In its sample, this clone was seen a few times. The chain combines TRBV6-5 with TRBJ2-6, with no clear D. Trimming cost V 0 bases and J 0 bases, with 6 bases left between them. The CDR3 totals 16 residues. The germline V gene has CDR1 MNHEY and CDR2 SVGAGI. The CDR3 nucleotides are TGTGCCAGCAGTTACTCTTCCGCCTCTGGGGCCAACGTCCTGACTTTC. Translated, it gives CASSYSSASGANVLTF.

The chain links TRBV9 to TRBJ1-1; TRBD1 matches at 7 bases. CDR3 length: 14 amino acids. V lost 3 bases, J lost 4 bases, and 6 bases stayed unmatched. Germline V gene lookup returns CDR1 SGDLS and CDR2 YYNGEE. The CDR3 reads CASSARGGGTEAFF. CDR3 in DNA: TGTGCCAGCAGCGCCCGAGGGGGCGGCACTGAAGCTTTCTTT.

V usage is TRBV2 and J usage is TRBJ2-3; possible D gene TRBD1, 6 bases. The CDR3 extends over 15 amino acids. Between the trimmed V and J ends, which lost 2 bases and 3 bases, there was a span of 12 bases. CDR1 SNHLY and CDR2 FYNNEI come from the germline V gene. The CDR3 nucleotides read TGTGCCAGCAGTGAACAGGGGTGGGGTACAGATACGCAGTATTTT. Residues: CASSEQGWGTDTQYF. Drawing the rest from reference TRBV2 and TRBJ2-3, the complete variable domain is EPEVTQTPSHQVTQMGQEVILRCVPISNHLYFYWYRQILGQKVEFLVSFYNNEISEKSEIFDDQFSVERPDGSNFTLKIRSTKLEDSAMYFCASSEQGWGTDTQYFGPGTRLTVL.

This clone was observed a few times. The rearrangement joins TRBV2 to TRBJ2-5; unclear D gene. V was trimmed by 0 bases and J by 1 base, leaving 9 bases between them. The length of the CDR3 is 15 residues. Looked up from germline, CDR1 is SNHLY and CDR2 is FYNNEI. CDR3 protein: CASSEASTPQETQYF. The CDR3 DNA follows: TGTGCCAGCAGTGAAGCGTCTACACCCCAAGAGACCCAGTACTTC.

Written as DNA, the CDR3 is TGTGCCAGCAGTAAACTAGACACCGGGGAGCTGTTTTTT. Encoded protein: CASSKLDTGELFF. The genes are TRBV6-6 and TRBJ2-2, with D possibly matching TRBD2 (5 bases). The V end was cut by 5 bases, the J end by 3 bases, with 7 bases between. CDR1 and CDR2 (germline): MNHNY, SVGAGI (reference sequence). The CDR3 runs 13 residues.

The V and J genes are TRBV15 and TRBJ2-7; D not certain. The CDR3 length is 13 residues. Germline loops: CDR1 LNHNV, CDR2 YYDKDF (reference sequence). Trimming removed 0 bases from V and 3 bases from J, with 6 bases in between. In nucleotides, the CDR3 is TGTGCCACCAGCAGAGACTTCAGCTACGAGCAGTACTTC. This gives the protein CATSRDFSYEQYF.

The chain recombines TRBV29-1 with TRBJ1-2; D uncertain. The CDR3 has 14 amino acids. The germline V gene encodes CDR1 SQVTM and CDR2 ANQGSEA. V was pared by 3 bases and J by 8 bases, with 19 bases between. The DNA of the CDR3 is TGCAGCGTTGAGCGGGTGGCTAGACTGGGCGGCTACACCTTC. Its translation: CSVERVARLGGYTF.

This chain uses TRBV2 with TRBJ2-3, with 10 bases lining up with TRBD2. This CDR3 has 15 residues. The J segment lost 5 bases and the V segment lost 4 bases, leaving 6 bases of the junction unmatched. Per germline, CDR1 SNHLY and CDR2 FYNNEI. CDR3 amino acids: CASSASGGRGDTQYF. CDR3 coding DNA: TGTGCCAGCAGTGCTAGCGGGGGCCGGGGAGATACGCAGTATTTT.

This chain connects TRBV19 to TRBJ2-2, with 8 bases fitting TRBD2. CDR3 length equals 13 residues. Trimming cost V 7 bases and J 4 bases; bases outside gene matches: 2. Germline CDR1 reads LNHDA; CDR2 reads SQIVND (reference sequence). The CDR3 nucleotides read TGTGCCAGTAACGGGAGGGGCACCGGGGAGCTGTTTTTT. Residues: CASNGRGTGELFF.

In this sample, this clone turned up once. V gene TRBV7-9 combines with J gene TRBJ2-5, with D unresolved. The V end was cut by 3 bases, the J end by 3 bases, with 8 bases between. Per germline, CDR1 SEHNR and CDR2 FQNEAQ (reference sequence). The CDR3 has 13 amino acids. CDR3 in amino acids: CASSFGGKETQYF. The CDR3 region has the DNA TGTGCCAGCAGCTTCGGCGGAAAAGAGACCCAGTACTTC. Looking up the rest from reference TRBV7-9 and TRBJ2-5 gives the full variable domain: DTGVSQNPRHKITKRGQNVTFRCDPISEHNRLYWYRQTLGQGPEFLTYFQNEAQLEKSRLLSDRFSAERPKGSFSTLEIQRTEQGDSAMYLCASSFGGKETQYFGPGTRLLVL.

The chain combines TRBV7-9 with TRBJ1-3; 8 bases are shared with TRBD1. Germline values: CDR1 SEHNR, CDR2 FQNEAQ (reference sequence). The CDR3 totals 15 residues. J was trimmed by 2 bases and V by 6 bases; bases with no gene match: 6. The CDR3 nucleotides are TGTGCCAGCAGTCCTCGACAGGGGCCTGGAAACACCATATATTTT. Amino acid sequence: CASSPRQGPGNTIYF. Complete variable domain (other parts from reference TRBV7-9 and TRBJ1-3): DTGVSQNPRHKITKRGQNVTFRCDPISEHNRLYWYRQTLGQGPEFLTYFQNEAQLEKSRLLSDRFSAERPKGSFSTLEIQRTEQGDSAMYLCASSPRQGPGNTIYFGEGSWLTVV.

The rearrangement uses TRBV5-1 and TRBJ2-7, with 10 bases lining up with TRBD1. V dropped 3 bases and J dropped 9; count of bases not matched to a gene: 12. Germline V gene sequence: CDR1 SGHRS, CDR2 YFSETQ. CDR3 length: 15 amino acids. The CDR3 here is CASSSTAGQGLRQYF. CDR3 DNA sequence: TGCGCCAGCAGCTCAACTGCGGGACAGGGGCTAAGGCAGTACTTC.

This chain uses TRBV5-1 with TRBJ1-2, with D hard to call. Germline loops: CDR1 SGHRS, CDR2 YFSETQ. The CDR3 length is 14 residues. V was pared by 0 bases and J by 0 bases, with 6 bases between. In nucleotides, the CDR3 is TGCGCCAGCAGCTTGGGGGCAGCTAACTATGGCTACACCTTC. Its protein is CASSLGAANYGYTF.

This clone has just a few counts. The chain recombines TRBV11-2 with TRBJ2-7, with no clear D. V was pared by 1 base and J by 2 bases, with 9 bases between. The germline CDR1 and CDR2 sequences are SGHAT and FQNNGV. The CDR3 spans 14 residues. DNA for the CDR3: TGTGCCAGCAGCTTAGTGAGGAGAGCCTACGAGCAGTACTTC. This gives the protein CASSLVRRAYEQYF.

Points on this clone: Other DNA variants within this sample encode the same CDR3. The rearrangement joins TRBV5-1 to TRBJ1-2, with TRBD1 identical over 7 bases. V gave up 4 bases and J gave up 2 bases; unmatched junction bases: 2. The germline V gene encodes CDR1 SGHRS and CDR2 YFSETQ. The CDR3 is 13 amino acids. CDR3: CASSLGQNYGYTF. CDR3 DNA: TGCGCCAGCAGCCTGGGACAGAACTATGGCTACACCTTC.

The rearrangement joins TRBV9 to TRBJ2-1; 12 bases are shared with TRBD2. The CDR3 has 17 amino acids. Germline V gene lookup returns CDR1 SGDLS and CDR2 YYNGEE. After removal of 4 bases from V and 7 bases from J, the junction contained 12 bases not matched to a gene. In DNA form, the CDR3 reads TGTGCCAGCAGCCGAACTCTAGCGGGAGGGCGTCGGAATGAGCAGTTCTTC. It codes for CASSRTLAGGRRNEQFF.

In this sample, this clone turned up a few times. A much bigger clone sits one base away, suggesting this may be a read error. Other DNA sequences in this sample translate to the same CDR3. The chain carries TRBV2 and TRBJ1-5; D gene unclear. This CDR3 region has 12 residues. Deletions cut 0 bases from V and 5 bases from J, with 2 bases between. Germline values: CDR1 SNHLY, CDR2 FYNNEI. For the CDR3, the DNA is TGTGCCAGCAGTGAAGCGCATCAGCCCCAGCATTTT. Protein product: CASSEAHQPQHF.

The J gene is TRBJ1-6, the V gene TRBV2; a possible D gene is TRBD1 (5 bases). Per germline, CDR1 SNHLY and CDR2 FYNNEI. There are 15 residues in the CDR3. V was shortened by 4 bases and J by 6 bases, with 13 bases between the two germline ends. This CDR3 reads CASSVSRQRNSPLHF. In DNA, the CDR3 is TGTGCCAGCAGTGTGTCCAGACAGCGTAATTCACCCCTCCACTTT.

The V and J genes are TRBV6-1 and TRBJ1-2, with D possibly TRBD1 on 5 matching bases. CDR3 size: 14 residues. Germline CDR1 reads MNHNS; CDR2 reads SASEGT. V was cut by 6 bases and J by 7 bases, with 18 bases left in between. CDR3 region: CASRPGQIRSGYTF. The CDR3 bases are TGTGCCAGCAGACCCGGACAAATTAGGAGTGGCTACACCTTC.

The V and J genes are TRBV5-1 and TRBJ2-3; possibly TRBD1 for D (6 bases). This CDR3 contains 16 residues. V was pared by 4 bases and J by 5 bases, with 20 bases between. Germline CDR1 reads SGHRS; CDR2 reads YFSETQ. The chain's CDR3 is CASSQGLRGNGDTQYF. The CDR3 DNA reads TGCGCCAGCAGCCAGGGCTTAAGGGGGAACGGAGATACGCAGTATTTT.

This clone was seen a few times. The V call is TRBV14, the J call TRBJ1-2; TRBD1 is a possible D gene (5 bases). V was pared by 5 bases and J by 0 bases, with 13 bases between. The germline V gene has CDR1 SGHDN and CDR2 FVKESK. CDR3 size: 15 residues. The CDR3 DNA follows: TGTGCCAGCAGCTTCGGGGGGAGAGCTAACTATGGCTACACCTTC. Its protein product is CASSFGGRANYGYTF.